This is a list of T cell receptor beta chains from one sample in a study of blood T cell repertoires in COVID-19. Only in-frame clones appear in the TCRdb table, and some are missing; sequencing was by immunoSEQ multiplex PCR. Of about 130,000 clones in the sample, just over 75% are singletons; the top ten hold more than 10%. The sequenced sample was peripheral blood. These receptors were obtained from a human donor in a cohort sampled during active COVID-19. Each CDR3 is given with its conserved first and last residue. D genes are given only for firm matches. Clone size is stated in some rows and not others, as once, few, many or a class when expanded.

>TRBJ2-3|-|TRBD2|TRBV5-4
TGTGCCAGCAGCTGGGTCGGCGGGGGGACCACAGATACGCAGTATTTT
CASSWVGGGTTDTQYF
>TRBJ1-3|-|TRBD1|TRBV7-8
TGTGCCAGCAGCTTTGGGACAGGGGGTGGAAACACCATATATTTT
CASSFGTGGGNTIYF
>TRBJ1-1|-|-|TRBV3-1/TRBV3-2
TGTGCCAGCAGCCAAGCTAGGGAGAGCACTGAAGCTTTCTTT
CASSQARESTEAFF
>TRBJ1-3|-|TRBD1|TRBV4-1
TGCGCCAGCAGCCAGTCAGGGGGCGCCTCTGGAAACACCATATATTTT
CASSQSGGASGNTIYF
>TRBJ2-7|-|-|TRBV29-1
TGCAGCGTTGAAGCCCCCGGTCTAACTCGCTCCCGTGAGCAGTACTTC
CSVEAPGLTRSREQYF
>TRBJ1-1|once|TRBD1|TRBV5-5
TGTGCCAGCAGCTCGACGGGACAGGGGAACACTGAAGCTTTCTTT
CASSSTGQGNTEAFF
>TRBJ2-3|once|-|TRBV5-1
TGCGCCAGCAGCCACACACCGAAATCCACAGATACGCAGTATTTT
CASSHTPKSTDTQYF
>TRBJ2-3|-|TRBD1|TRBV15
TGTGCCACCAGCAGACCCCGAGGGTATGGGACAGGGAGCGGAGATACGCAGTATTTT
CATSRPRGYGTGSGDTQYF
>TRBJ2-3|-|TRBD1|TRBV6-5
TGTGCCAGCGGGACAGGGGGCCGTAGCACAGATACGCAGTATTTT
CASGTGGRSTDTQYF
>TRBJ1-4|-|-|TRBV6-6
TGTGCCAGCAGTTCCGCCCGGGAGGATACGAATGAAAAACTGTTTTTT
CASSSAREDTNEKLFF
>TRBJ1-6|-|-|TRBV30
TGTGCCTGGACTTCCCGGTCCTATAATTCACCCCTCCACTTT
CAWTSRSYNSPLHF
>TRBJ2-5|-|TRBD1|TRBV24-1
TGTGCCACCCTAAAGGGACAGGGAAAAGAGACCCAGTACTTC
CATLKGQGKETQYF
>TRBJ1-2|-|TRBD1|TRBV30
TGTGCCTGGAGTGGGTCTACAGGGGACACCTTC
CAWSGSTGDTF
>TRBJ1-2|many|TRBD1|TRBV2
TGTGCCAGCACCGACGACAGGGTTGGCTATGGCTACACCTTC
CASTDDRVGYGYTF
>TRBJ2-3|-|TRBD1|TRBV27
TGTGCCAGCAGTTTACGGGACAGGGTAGGAGATACGCAGTATTTT
CASSLRDRVGDTQYF
>TRBJ2-5|-|TRBD1|TRBV5-1
TGCGCCAGCAGCTCAAGACAGGGGTCCGTAGAGACCCAGTACTTC
CASSSRQGSVETQYF
>TRBJ2-5|-|TRBD2|TRBV4-1
TGCGCCAGCAGCCCTCGCGCGGCTAGCGGCCCCTGGGGGACCCAGTACTTC
CASSPRAASGPWGTQYF
>TRBJ2-5|-|-|TRBV15
TGTGCCACCAGCAGAGATGGAGACAGTGGCGAGACCCAGTACTTC
CATSRDGDSGETQYF
>TRBJ1-3|few|-|TRBV5-6
TGTGCCAGCAGGTCACGGGGCTCTGGAAACACCATATATTTT
CASRSRGSGNTIYF
>TRBJ2-7|-|-|TRBV19
TGTGCCAGCGCGGGACTGAGCTCCTACGAGCAGTACTTC
CASAGLSSYEQYF
>TRBJ1-6|-|-|TRBV5-8
TGTGCCAGCAGCTTCGGCGGGAGCTCCTATAATTCACCCCTCCACTTT
CASSFGGSSYNSPLHF
>TRBJ2-3|-|-|TRBV7-8
TGTGCCAGCAGCTTAGGTGGCGGGACTTACGGGGATACGCAGTATTTT
CASSLGGGTYGDTQYF
>TRBJ1-2|-|-|TRBV20-1
TGCAGTGCTAGTTCCGGGACTCTAAAAGGGACGGGGGGCTACACCTTC
CSASSGTLKGTGGYTF
>TRBJ1-3|-|-|TRBV7-8
TGTGCCAGCAGCAAAAGACAGGGAAACACCATATATTTT
CASSKRQGNTIYF
>TRBJ1-3|-|-|TRBV18
TGTGCCAGCTCACCACGGCCTGGTCAAAGAATCTCTGGAAACACCATATATTTT
CASSPRPGQRISGNTIYF
>TRBJ2-5|-|-|TRBV6-6
TGTGCCAGCAGTTCGGAGGGTAGTTACCAAGAGACCCAGTACTTC
CASSSEGSYQETQYF
>TRBJ1-1|-|TRBD1|TRBV15
TGTGCCACCAGCGGACCGACAGGGGGCAACACTGAAGCTTTCTTT
CATSGPTGGNTEAFF
>TRBJ2-1|once|TRBD1|TRBV10-3
TGTGCCATCGCGTCGGACAGGGGGTCCGACAATGAGCAGTTCTTC
CAIASDRGSDNEQFF
>TRBJ2-2|few|TRBD1|TRBV5-1
TGCGCCAGCGGGGACAGGGTGGACACCGGGGAGCTGTTTTTT
CASGDRVDTGELFF
>TRBJ2-1|-|-|TRBV19
TGTGCCAGTAGTATAACCACAGGGCCATCCTACAATGAGCAGTTCTTC
CASSITTGPSYNEQFF
>TRBJ2-7|-|TRBD1|TRBV7-9
TGTGCCAGCAGCTTAGCCCGGGACAGCAGCTACGAGCAGTACTTC
CASSLARDSSYEQYF
>TRBJ1-6|-|-|TRBV2
TGTGCCAGCAGTGACCCTTATTCACCCCTCCACTTT
CASSDPYSPLHF
>TRBJ2-4|-|-|TRBV3-1/TRBV3-2
TGTGCCAGCAGCCCAAGCGGGCAGGGATTTCTAGGGTTAGCCAAAAACATTCAGTACTTC
CASSPSGQGFLGLAKNIQYF
>TRBJ2-3|-|-|TRBV15
TGTGCCACCAGCAGGACTACCGCTACAGATACGCAGTATTTT
CATSRTTATDTQYF
>TRBJ1-6|-|-|TRBV3-1/TRBV3-2
TGTGCCAGCGCGCCCTGGACGGGGAATTCACCCCTCCACTTT
CASAPWTGNSPLHF
>TRBJ2-5|-|TRBD2|TRBV5-4
TGTGCCAGCAGCTCGAGAGGGACTAGCGAGGAGACCCAGTACTTC
CASSSRGTSEETQYF
>TRBJ1-1|-|-|TRBV28
TGTGCCAGCAGTTTCAGGGCGGACACTGAAGCTTTCTTT
CASSFRADTEAFF
>TRBJ2-3|-|TRBD2|TRBV3-1/TRBV3-2
TGTGCCAGCAGCCAAGAGGAGGGACTAGCGGGGGGGCGCACAGATACGCAGTATTTT
CASSQEEGLAGGRTDTQYF
>TRBJ2-2|-|-|TRBV6-5
TGTGCCAGCAGTTACTCGGAGGGTACCGGGGAGCTGTTTTTT
CASSYSEGTGELFF
>TRBJ1-2|-|TRBD1|TRBV6-6
TGTGCCAGCAGTCGTAATTCCGGGACAGGGGGCCATATTGCTGGCTACACCTTC
CASSRNSGTGGHIAGYTF
>TRBJ2-1|once|TRBD2|TRBV19
TGTGCCAGTACCTTAGCGGGGGACAATGAGCAGTTCTTC
CASTLAGDNEQFF
>TRBJ2-3|-|TRBD1|TRBV5-4
TGTGCCAGCAGTGCGGACAGGGAATTCACAGATACGCAGTATTTT
CASSADREFTDTQYF
>TRBJ2-1|-|TRBD2|TRBV27
TGTGCCAGCAGTTTAACGGGGGGGCGGTACAATGAGCAGTTCTTC
CASSLTGGRYNEQFF
>TRBJ1-4|-|-|TRBV9
TGTGCCAGCAGCGTGGACGCAGGGGCAACTAATGAAAAACTGTTTTTT
CASSVDAGATNEKLFF
>TRBJ2-7|-|TRBD1|TRBV24-1
TGTGCCACCAGTGATCCGACAGGGGGCTACGAGCAGTACTTC
CATSDPTGGYEQYF
>TRBJ2-5|once|-|TRBV5-1
TGCGCCAGCAGCTTGGAAGGACACTCACAAGAGACCCAGTACTTC
CASSLEGHSQETQYF
>TRBJ2-5|-|TRBD2|TRBV3-1/TRBV3-2
TGTGCCAGCAGCCCGACGGGGGGGAGAGAGACCCAGTACTTC
CASSPTGGRETQYF
>TRBJ1-1|-|-|TRBV19
TGTGCCAGTAGTATGCTTGCAGGGTACGACACTGAAGCTTTCTTT
CASSMLAGYDTEAFF
>TRBJ1-3|-|TRBD1|TRBV28
TGTGCCGGCCGCTCCGGGACAGGGACTGGAAACACCATATATTTT
CAGRSGTGTGNTIYF
>TRBJ1-6|-|TRBD1|TRBV5-5
TGTGCCAGCAGGCCTGCTGGGACAGGGGCCGATTCACCCCTCCACTTT
CASRPAGTGADSPLHF
>TRBJ1-4|-|TRBD1|TRBV27
TGTGCCAGCAGTCCGGGACAGTTAATGAAAAAACTGTTTTTT
CASSPGQLMKKLFF
>TRBJ2-5|-|TRBD2|TRBV28
TGTGCCAGCAGTTTTCGTCTAGCGGGGGAAGAGACCCAGTACTTC
CASSFRLAGEETQYF
>TRBJ1-2|-|-|TRBV5-6
TGTGCCAGCAGCTATTCATCGGGGGTCGGCGGCTACACCTTC
CASSYSSGVGGYTF
>TRBJ1-6|-|-|TRBV30
TGTGCCTGGAGTACGGGGGGCGCCAATTATAATTCACCCCTCCACTTT
CAWSTGGANYNSPLHF
>TRBJ1-1|-|-|TRBV24-1
TGTGCCACCAGCGGAGGCTGGAACACTGAAGCTTTCTTT
CATSGGWNTEAFF
>TRBJ2-5|-|-|TRBV2
TGTGCCAGCAGTGCTACCGAGGAGCAGACCCAGTACTTC
CASSATEEQTQYF
>TRBJ1-5|few|TRBD1|TRBV7-8
TGTGCCAGCGGCGGACAGGCGAGGGTTCAGCCCCAGCATTTT
CASGGQARVQPQHF
>TRBJ1-3|-|-|TRBV18
TGTGCCAGCTCCCCAGCCGGGAGTGTCTCTGGAAACACCATATATTTT
CASSPAGSVSGNTIYF
>TRBJ2-1|many|TRBD2|TRBV11-2
TGTGCCAGCAGCTCGACTAGCGGGGGTAATCATGAGCAGTTCTTC
CASSSTSGGNHEQFF
>TRBJ1-3|-|TRBD1|TRBV3-1/TRBV3-2
TGTGCCAGCAGCCGTACAGGGGCGGCCTACGGAAACACCATATATTTT
CASSRTGAAYGNTIYF